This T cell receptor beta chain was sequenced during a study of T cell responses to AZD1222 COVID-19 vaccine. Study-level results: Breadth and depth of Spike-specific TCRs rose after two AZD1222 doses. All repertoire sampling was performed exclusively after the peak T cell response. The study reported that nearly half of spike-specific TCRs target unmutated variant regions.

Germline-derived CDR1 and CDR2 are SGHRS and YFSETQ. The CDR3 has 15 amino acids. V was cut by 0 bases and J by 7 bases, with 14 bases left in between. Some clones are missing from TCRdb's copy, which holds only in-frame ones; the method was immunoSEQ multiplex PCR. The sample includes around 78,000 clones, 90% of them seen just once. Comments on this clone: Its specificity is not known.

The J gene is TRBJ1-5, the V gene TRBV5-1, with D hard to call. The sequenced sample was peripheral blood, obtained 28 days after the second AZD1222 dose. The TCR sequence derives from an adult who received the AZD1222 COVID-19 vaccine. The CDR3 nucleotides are TGCGCCAGCAGCTTGGGACTCCTGGTAGGGCAGCCCCAGCATTTT. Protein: CASSLGLLVGQPQHF.